Each of the 24 T cell receptor beta chains below was sequenced from the same sample in a study of breast tumors, draining lymph nodes, adjacent tissues. TCRdb re-called the multiplex PCR reads through MiXCR, storing one row per CDR3 protein. The sample includes about 21,000 distinct CDR3 sequences, around 55% of them seen just once. Sequences were obtained from breast tumor tissue. The receptors come from a female donor with breast cancer. Some clones in this sample may be carry-over from other donors' samples.

J is TRBJ2-7 and V is TRBV7-8; 10 bases align to TRBD1. Unmatched junction bases numbered 2, after V lost 0 bases and J lost 3 bases. The germline V gene has CDR1 SGHVS and CDR2 FQNEAQ. The CDR3 consists of 15 residues. The DNA of the CDR3 is TGTGCCAGCAGCTTAGCGGACAGGGGGGACTACGAGCAGTACTTC. Protein sequence: CASSLADRGDYEQYF.

Comment on this clonotype: A much larger clone is a single base away; this may be a read error. CDR3 sequence reads: CASSLLLNTGAFF. The CDR3 DNA is TGTGCCAGCAGCTTGCTGCTGAACACTGGAGCTTTCTTT. This chain joins TRBV7-6 and TRBJ1-1; D gene unclear. Germline V gene data show CDR1 as SGHVS and CDR2 as FNYEAQ. The CDR3 has 13 amino acids.

The chain employs TRBV2 and TRBJ1-5; D might be TRBD1 (5 bases). The CDR3 is 14 amino acids. The ends were cut back, 4 bases at V and 1 base at J, with 8 bases in the middle. CDR1 and CDR2 (germline): SNHLY, FYNNEI. CDR3 residues: CASSVGGSNQPQHF. CDR3 bases: TGTGCCAGCAGTGTTGGGGGGAGCAATCAGCCCCAGCATTTT.

The chain joins TRBV9 to TRBJ2-3; D remains unclear. Deletions cut 4 bases from V and 0 bases from J, with 12 bases between. The CDR3 is made up of 15 amino acids. CDR1 is SGDLS and CDR2 is YYNGEE in the germline V gene. The CDR3 DNA is TGTGCCAGCAGCACTCGACCCAGTAGCACAGATACGCAGTATTTT. This encodes CASSTRPSSTDTQYF.

This clonotype came up many times. This chain joins TRBV18 and TRBJ2-5, with a weak D call TRBD1 (5 bases). Trimming removed 5 bases from V and 1 base from J, with 14 bases in between. CDR1 KGHSH and CDR2 LQKENI come from the germline V gene. The CDR3 has 15 amino acids. The CDR3: CASSRSGRVQETQYF. CDR3 DNA: TGTGCCAGCTCAAGGTCAGGCAGGGTCCAAGAGACCCAGTACTTC.

The chain carries TRBV25-1 and TRBJ2-5; TRBD2 matches at 15 bases. V dropped 5 bases and J dropped 5; count of bases not matched to a gene: 18. The CDR3 consists of 20 residues. Germline V gives CDR1 MGHDK, CDR2 SYGVNS. For the CDR3, the DNA is TGTGCCAGCAGTACTCACATACCGGGACTAGCGGGAGGTCAGGGGGAGACCCAGTACTTC. Translating gives CASSTHIPGLAGGQGETQYF.

This clonotype showed up just once. The chain is built from TRBV7-2 and TRBJ1-3; D possibly corresponds to TRBD1 (5 bases). The CDR3 covers 16 residues. CDR1 and CDR2 (germline): SGHTA, FQGNSA. The V gene lost 1 base and the J gene lost 0 bases, with 10 bases spanning the gap. The CDR3 sequence is CASSLDRPSSGNTIYF. CDR3 DNA: TGTGCCAGCAGCTTAGACAGGCCAAGCTCTGGAAACACCATATATTTT. Together with reference TRBV7-2 and TRBJ1-3, the CDR3 gives the full variable domain: GAGVSQSPSNKVTEKGKDVELRCDPISGHTALYWYRQSLGQGLEFLIYFQGNSAPDKSGLPSDRFSAERTGGSVSTLTIQRTQQEDSAVYLCASSLDRPSSGNTIYFGEGSWLTVV.

By share, this clonotype counts as medium-sized. V usage is TRBV20-1 and J usage is TRBJ2-7, with 9 bases lining up with TRBD1. Trimming took 3 bases from V and 6 from J; bases not matched to a gene: 9. The germline V gene has CDR1 DFQATT and CDR2 SNEGSKA (reference sequence). The CDR3 is made up of 14 amino acids. The CDR3 coding sequence is TGCAGTGCTAGTGTGGGACAGGGAGCCTTCGAGCAGTACTTC. Translated: CSASVGQGAFEQYF.

The CDR3 DNA reads as TGTGCCACCCCCCCGAGGACGGGACAGGGCGTTCCCACCTTC. The encoded protein is CATPPRTGQGVPTF. The chain has TRBV6-1 and TRBJ1-2; TRBD1 matches 9 bases. The CDR3 contains 14 residues. Germline CDR1 reads MNHNS; CDR2 reads SASEGT. With 10 bases clipped from V and 13 bases from J, the junction kept 19 bases outside the gene matches.

This clonotype was picked up a small number of times. The rearrangement links TRBV9 to TRBJ2-2; 7 bases agree with TRBD2. CDR3 length: 16 amino acids. The J segment lost 7 bases and the V segment lost 4 bases, leaving 13 bases of the junction unmatched. CDR1 and CDR2 from the germline V gene are SGDLS and YYNGEE. The CDR3 sequence is CASSSVGLVLIGELFF. DNA for the CDR3: TGTGCCAGCAGCTCCGTAGGACTAGTTTTAATCGGGGAGCTGTTTTTT.

The chain couples TRBV10-3 to TRBJ1-4; D is uncertain. Deletions cut 2 bases from V and 8 bases from J, with 12 bases between. Germline V CDR1 and CDR2: ENHRY, SYGVKD. The CDR3 is 14 amino acids. The chain's CDR3 is CAISEESSREKLFF. CDR3 bases: TGTGCCATCAGTGAGGAGTCCAGTCGAGAAAAACTGTTTTTT.

This clonotype counts as medium-sized. The rearrangement uses TRBV4-1 and TRBJ1-3, with D uncertain. Trimming took off 0 bases at V and 0 bases at J, with 6 bases between the two ends. Germline-derived CDR1 and CDR2 are MGHRA and YSYEKL. The CDR3 loop spans 15 amino acids. Here the CDR3 DNA reads TGCGCCAGCAGCCAAGAAGCCGACTCTGGAAACACCATATATTTT. Protein product: CASSQEADSGNTIYF.

This clonotype was seen at least ten times. This rearrangement joins TRBV3-1 to TRBJ2-5; TRBD2 is a possible D gene (5 bases). Deletions cut 4 bases from V and 3 bases from J, with 18 bases between. Germline CDR1 LGHDT, CDR2 YNNKEL (reference sequence). This CDR3 region has 16 residues. CDR3 in amino acids: CASSLPPASGKETQYF. DNA for the CDR3: TGTGCCAGCAGCCTCCCCCCGGCAAGCGGAAAAGAGACCCAGTACTTC.

This clonotype has just one count. A much larger clone lies one base from this, so it may be a read error. The rearrangement uses TRBV7-9 and TRBJ1-1; D perhaps matches TRBD1 (5 bases). The length of the CDR3 is 14 residues. Germline CDR1 is SEHNR and CDR2 is FQNEAQ (reference sequence). The CDR3 DNA reads as TGTACCAGCAGCGATAACAGCAAATCGGGGGGAGCTTTCTTT. Its protein product is CTSSDNSKSGGAFF.

This CDR3 reads CASGPRTSTNNEQFF. For the CDR3, the DNA is TGTGCCAGCGGTCCAAGGACTAGCACCAACAATGAGCAGTTCTTC. The chain uses TRBV7-2 and TRBJ2-1; 8 nucleotides line up with TRBD2. With 8 bases clipped from V and 5 bases from J, the junction kept 11 bases outside the gene matches. The CDR3 length is 15 residues. The germline V gene has CDR1 SGHTA and CDR2 FQGNSA. Looking up the rest from reference TRBV7-2 and TRBJ2-1 gives the full variable domain: GAGVSQSPSNKVTEKGKDVELRCDPISGHTALYWYRQSLGQGLEFLIYFQGNSAPDKSGLPSDRFSAERTGGSVSTLTIQRTQQEDSAVYLCASGPRTSTNNEQFFGPGTRLTVL.

This clonotype appeared a single time. J is TRBJ1-2 and V is TRBV19, with TRBD1 identical over 8 bases. Trimming took 3 bases from V and 6 from J; bases not matched to a gene: 6. The CDR3 totals 14 residues. The germline V gene has CDR1 LNHDA and CDR2 SQIVND (reference sequence). CDR3 coding DNA: TGTGCCAGTAGTATCGGGACAGGCTATAATGGCTACACCTTC. It yields the protein CASSIGTGYNGYTF.

By sample fraction, this clonotype is medium-sized. This chain uses TRBV7-8 with TRBJ2-7, with 9 bases lining up with TRBD1. Germline trimming cut 0 bases from V and 5 bases from J; bases unmatched to any gene: 2. Germline CDR1 SGHVS, CDR2 FQNEAQ. The CDR3 is 14 amino acids. CDR3 loop: CASSLADRGHEQYF. CDR3 DNA sequence: TGTGCCAGCAGCTTAGCGGACAGGGGCCACGAGCAGTACTTC.

The rearrangement joins TRBV6-6 to TRBJ1-5, with 8 bases identical to TRBD1. Losses at the gene ends were 5 bases for V and 3 bases for J; bases not matched to a gene: 6. The germline V gene encodes CDR1 MNHNY and CDR2 SVGAGI (reference sequence). The CDR3 covers 15 residues. CDR3: CASSHPGQVNQPQHF. Here the CDR3 DNA reads TGTGCCAGCAGTCACCCGGGACAGGTCAATCAGCCCCAGCATTTT.

There are a few counts of this clonotype. This chain uses TRBV7-9 with TRBJ1-6; D uncertain. The length of the CDR3 is 15 residues. The germline gives CDR1 SEHNR, CDR2 FQNEAQ (reference sequence). V lost 1 base and J lost 6, with 10 bases in between. CDR3 coding DNA: TGTGCCAGCAGCTTAGTGTCCAGCGGTAATTCACCCCTCCACTTT. Protein sequence: CASSLVSSGNSPLHF.

The J gene is TRBJ1-4, the V gene TRBV9, with D possibly matching TRBD1 (6 bases). Germline values: CDR1 SGDLS, CDR2 YYNGEE. Trimming shortened V by 1 base and J by 7 bases, and 14 bases separated the two germline ends. This CDR3 comprises 15 residues. The CDR3 is CASSVRGIGGEKLFF. In DNA, the CDR3 is TGTGCCAGCAGCGTAAGGGGGATAGGAGGTGAAAAACTGTTTTTT.

This clonotype was recorded at least ten times. The chain recombines TRBV28 with TRBJ2-1; 9 nucleotides align to TRBD2. With V trimmed by 3 bases and J by 6 bases, 3 bases remained unmatched. In germline, CDR1 is MDHEN, CDR2 SYDVKM. The CDR3 length is 14 residues. The CDR3 loop is CASSLGLALNEQFF. CDR3 nucleotide sequence: TGTGCCAGCAGTTTGGGACTAGCTCTCAATGAGCAGTTCTTC.

CDR3 coding DNA: TGTGCCAGCGGGGACGTGGGCTCCTACGAGCAGTACTTC. It encodes CASGDVGSYEQYF. This chain links TRBV2 with TRBJ2-7; possibly TRBD1 or TRBD2 for D (5 bases each). The germline V gene encodes CDR1 SNHLY and CDR2 FYNNEI. The V gene lost 8 bases and the J gene lost 0 bases, with 11 bases spanning the gap. The CDR3 is 13 amino acids.

This clonotype was seen repeatedly, ten times or more. The chain is built from TRBV15 and TRBJ2-2, with D unclear. This CDR3 is 12 amino acids long. V was cut by 5 bases and J by 5 bases, with 6 bases left in between. Germline CDR1 LNHNV, CDR2 YYDKDF (reference sequence). CDR3 in DNA: TGTGCCACCAGCCCCGATACCGGGGAGCTGTTTTTT. Its protein product is CATSPDTGELFF.

The chain carries TRBV29-1 and TRBJ2-1; D uncertain. Deletions cut 3 bases from V and 5 bases from J, with 2 bases between. The CDR3 has 10 residues. Germline V gene lookup returns CDR1 SQVTM and CDR2 ANQGSEA. In DNA, the CDR3 is TGCAGCGTTGATAACAATGAGCAGTTCTTC. Its protein is CSVDNNEQFF.